This T cell receptor beta chain was observed in a study of blood T cell repertoires in COVID-19. Study context: There were acute and convalescent COVID-19 samples, and they came from the United States, Italy and Spain.

Germline V gene data show CDR1 as SEHNR and CDR2 as FQNEAQ (reference sequence). This CDR3 contains 14 residues. Trimming took 5 bases from V and 7 from J, leaving 14 bases between them. The method was immunoSEQ multiplex PCR; TCRdb's version includes in-frame clones alone and lacks a portion of them. The sample records a few hundred thousand clones, approximately 86% being singletons. V gene TRBV7-9 combines with J gene TRBJ2-2, with D perhaps TRBD1 (6 bases). This receptor was obtained from a man aged 40-50 years who had recovered from COVID-19. The material sequenced was peripheral blood. DNA of the CDR3: TGTGCCAGCAGCCGGACAGCATCGAACGGGGAGCTGTTTTTT. Its protein is CASSRTASNGELFF. Filled out from reference TRBV7-9 and TRBJ2-2, the complete variable domain reads DTGVSQNPRHKITKRGQNVTFRCDPISEHNRLYWYRQTLGQGPEFLTYFQNEAQLEKSRLLSDRFSAERPKGSFSTLEIQRTEQGDSAMYLCASSRTASNGELFFGEGSRLTVL.